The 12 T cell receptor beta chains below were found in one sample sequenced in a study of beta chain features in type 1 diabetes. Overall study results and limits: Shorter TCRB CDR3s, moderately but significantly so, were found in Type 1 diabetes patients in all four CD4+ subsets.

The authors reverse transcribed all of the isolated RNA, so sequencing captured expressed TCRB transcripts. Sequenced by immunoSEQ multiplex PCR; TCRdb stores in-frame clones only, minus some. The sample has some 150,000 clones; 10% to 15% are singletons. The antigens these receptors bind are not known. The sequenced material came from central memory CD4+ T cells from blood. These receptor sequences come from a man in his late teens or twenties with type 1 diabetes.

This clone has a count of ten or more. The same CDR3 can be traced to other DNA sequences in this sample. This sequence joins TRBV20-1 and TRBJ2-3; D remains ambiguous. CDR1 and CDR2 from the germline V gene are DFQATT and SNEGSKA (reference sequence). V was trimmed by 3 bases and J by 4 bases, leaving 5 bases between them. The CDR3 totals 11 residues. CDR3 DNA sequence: TGCAGTGCTAGGTGGTCAGATACGCAGTATTTT. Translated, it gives CSARWSDTQYF.

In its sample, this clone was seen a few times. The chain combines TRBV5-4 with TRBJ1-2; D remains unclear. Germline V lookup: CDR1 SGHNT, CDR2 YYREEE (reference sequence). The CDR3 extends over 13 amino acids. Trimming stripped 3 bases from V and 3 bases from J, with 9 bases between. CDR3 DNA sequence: TGTGCCAGCAGCTCGGAGACTGACTATGGCTACACCTTC. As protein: CASSSETDYGYTF.

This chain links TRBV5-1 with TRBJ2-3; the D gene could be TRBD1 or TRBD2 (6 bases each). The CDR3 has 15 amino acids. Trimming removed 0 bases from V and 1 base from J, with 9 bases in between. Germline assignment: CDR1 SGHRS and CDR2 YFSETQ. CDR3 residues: CASSLEGGRTDTQYF. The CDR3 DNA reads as TGCGCCAGCAGCTTGGAAGGGGGGCGCACAGATACGCAGTATTTT.

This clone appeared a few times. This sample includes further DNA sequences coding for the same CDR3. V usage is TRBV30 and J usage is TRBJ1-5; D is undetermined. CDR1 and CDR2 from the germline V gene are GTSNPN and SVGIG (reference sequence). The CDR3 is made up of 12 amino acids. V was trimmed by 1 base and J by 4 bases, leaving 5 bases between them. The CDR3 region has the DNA TGTGCCTGGAGTGGCCAGAATCAGCCCCAGCATTTT. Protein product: CAWSGQNQPQHF.

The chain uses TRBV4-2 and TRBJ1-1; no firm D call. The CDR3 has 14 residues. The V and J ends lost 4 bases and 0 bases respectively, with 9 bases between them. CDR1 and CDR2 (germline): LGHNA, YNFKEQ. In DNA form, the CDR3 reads TGTGCCAGCAGCCCAGATGGGGTGAACACTGAAGCTTTCTTT. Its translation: CASSPDGVNTEAFF.

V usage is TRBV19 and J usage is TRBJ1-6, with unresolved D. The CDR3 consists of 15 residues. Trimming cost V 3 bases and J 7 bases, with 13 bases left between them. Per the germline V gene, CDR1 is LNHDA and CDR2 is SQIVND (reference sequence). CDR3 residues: CASSILADGNSPLHF. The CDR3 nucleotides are TGTGCCAGTAGTATTCTGGCAGATGGGAATTCACCCCTCCACTTT.

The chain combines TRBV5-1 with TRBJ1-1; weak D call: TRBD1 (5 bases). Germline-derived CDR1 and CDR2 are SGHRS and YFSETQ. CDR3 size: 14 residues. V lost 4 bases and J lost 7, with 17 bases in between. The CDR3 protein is CASSPGPTTGEAFF. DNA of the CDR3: TGCGCCAGCAGCCCGGGACCAACGACGGGTGAAGCTTTCTTT.

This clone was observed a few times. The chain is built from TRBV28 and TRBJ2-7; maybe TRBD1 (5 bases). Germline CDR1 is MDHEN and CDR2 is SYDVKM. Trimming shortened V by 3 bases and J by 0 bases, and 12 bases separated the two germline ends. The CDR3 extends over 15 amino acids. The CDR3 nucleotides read TGTGCCAGCAGTTTGAAACGGACAAGCTCCTACGAGCAGTACTTC. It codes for CASSLKRTSSYEQYF.

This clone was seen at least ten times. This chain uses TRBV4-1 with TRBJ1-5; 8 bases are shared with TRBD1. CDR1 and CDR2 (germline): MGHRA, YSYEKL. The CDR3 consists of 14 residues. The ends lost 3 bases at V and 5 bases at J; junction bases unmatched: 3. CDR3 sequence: CASSQETGDQPQHF. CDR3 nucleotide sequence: TGCGCCAGCAGCCAGGAGACAGGGGATCAGCCCCAGCATTTT.

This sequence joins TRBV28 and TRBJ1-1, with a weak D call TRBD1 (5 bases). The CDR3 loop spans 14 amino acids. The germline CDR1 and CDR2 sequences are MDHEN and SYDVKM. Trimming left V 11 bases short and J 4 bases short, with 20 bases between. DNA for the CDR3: TGTGCCTCCCGGGGCGGGAGTTTAGGCACTGAAGCTTTCTTT. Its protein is CASRGGSLGTEAFF. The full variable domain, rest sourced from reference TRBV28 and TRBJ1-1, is DVKVTQSSRYLVKRTGEKVFLECVQDMDHENMFWYRQDPGLGLRLIYFSYDVKMKEKGDIPEGYSVSREKKERFSLILESASTNQTSMYLCASRGGSLGTEAFFGQGTRLTVV.

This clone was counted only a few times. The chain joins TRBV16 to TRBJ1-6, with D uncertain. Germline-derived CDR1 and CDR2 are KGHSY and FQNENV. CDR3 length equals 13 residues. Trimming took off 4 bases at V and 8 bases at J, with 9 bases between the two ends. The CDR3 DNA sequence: TGTGCCAGCAGCCGGAGGGTGGATTCACCCCTCCACTTT. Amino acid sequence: CASSRRVDSPLHF.

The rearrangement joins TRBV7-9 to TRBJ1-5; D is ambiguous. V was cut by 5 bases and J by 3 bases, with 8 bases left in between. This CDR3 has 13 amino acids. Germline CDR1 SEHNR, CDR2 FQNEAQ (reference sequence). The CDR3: CASSHRDNQPQHF. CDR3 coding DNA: TGTGCCAGCAGCCACAGAGACAATCAGCCCCAGCATTTT. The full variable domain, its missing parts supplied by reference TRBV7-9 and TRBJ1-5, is DTGVSQNPRHKITKRGQNVTFRCDPISEHNRLYWYRQTLGQGPEFLTYFQNEAQLEKSRLLSDRFSAERPKGSFSTLEIQRTEQGDSAMYLCASSHRDNQPQHFGDGTRLSIL.